This T cell receptor beta chain emerged from a study of shared clonotypes between healthy human individuals. Overall study context: Donors consisted of two women and a few men between 18 and 49. Study outcomes and limitations: Around 5% of naive CD4 clonotypes were shared across a few donors. Read depth was anticipated to influence clonotype sharing among donors.

Sequencing used immunoSEQ multiplex PCR; TCRdb keeps in-frame clones, though not all of them. The sample has around 650,000 clones, approximately 96% seen once. As regards this clone: Its matching antigen is unknown.

Naive-designated CD8 cells lacked CD45RO, were positively enriched for CCR7, and omitted terminally differentiated effector memory CD45RA+ cells. Those who donated were healthy HIV-negative adults, with no recent acute infections or vaccinations reported. Specimen: naive CD8+ T cells sorted from blood. The TCR originated in a woman under 40 in good health.

DNA of the CDR3: TGCGCCAGCAGCTCTCCGGGCCGCGCGAGCGAGCAGTACTTC. This encodes CASSSPGRASEQYF. The J gene is TRBJ2-7, the V gene TRBV4-1, with unresolved D. CDR3 length equals 14 residues. V was cut by 5 bases and J by 6 bases, with 17 bases left in between. Germline V gene lookup returns CDR1 MGHRA and CDR2 YSYEKL.